The rows below give T cell receptor beta chains drawn from one sample of a study of blood T cell repertoires in COVID-19. Produced via immunoSEQ multiplex PCR; TCRdb's table is partial and in-frame only. The table lists 260,000 or so clones, 88% of them singletons. Sequences were obtained from peripheral blood. Receptors originate from a human donor in a cohort sampled during active COVID-19. Each CDR3 is given with its conserved first and last residue.

V gene	J gene	CDR3 protein
TRBV19	TRBJ1-5	CASREGNQPQHF
TRBV4-1	TRBJ1-4	CASSRGGFILTNEKLFF
TRBV4-3	TRBJ2-7	CASSQDPGESSYEQYF
TRBV28	TRBJ1-2	CASRSTVSNGYTF
TRBV4-2	TRBJ1-2	CASSHSRIADNYGYTF
TRBV4-2	TRBJ2-1	CASSQDHGDYNEQFF
TRBV29-1	TRBJ1-1	CSVVGRGVNTEAFF
TRBV7-5	TRBJ1-2	CARSAGQGRQPYGYTF
TRBV10-1	TRBJ1-2	CASSGQINYGYTF
TRBV5-6	TRBJ1-4	CASSFLGQGDEKLFF
TRBV12-3/TRBV12-4	TRBJ2-7	CASSYDRNEQYF
TRBV10-3	TRBJ2-5	CAIRHDMSQETQYF
TRBV7-9	TRBJ2-7	CASSLDGTKYEQYF
TRBV12-3/TRBV12-4	TRBJ1-2	CASSSVGGYTF
TRBV5-1	TRBJ2-1	CASSKIAGSSYNEQFF